What follows are 29 T cell receptor beta chains derived from one specimen sequenced in a study of cytomegalovirus exposure and HLA in healthy donors. 60 Vbeta and 13 Jbeta primers were used in PCR. TCRdb's table, derived via immunoSEQ multiplex PCR, lists solely in-frame clones and lacks some. The sample yields about 170,000 clones, approximately 71% seen once. Sequenced input: PBMCs. These receptors were collected from a girl between 5 and 17 years old in good health and CMV-seronegative.

This clone has a handful of counts. The chain uses TRBV2 and TRBJ1-6; D perhaps matches TRBD1 (6 bases). V dropped 7 bases and J dropped 10 bases, with 17 bases sitting between them. The CDR3 loop spans 14 amino acids. Germline V gene data show CDR1 as SNHLY and CDR2 as FYNNEI. The DNA of the CDR3 is TGTGCCAGCACAGCCCCGGGACAATGGTCACCCCTCCACTTT. This sequence encodes CASTAPGQWSPLHF. The full variable domain, its missing parts supplied by reference TRBV2 and TRBJ1-6, is EPEVTQTPSHQVTQMGQEVILRCVPISNHLYFYWYRQILGQKVEFLVSFYNNEISEKSEIFDDQFSVERPDGSNFTLKIRSTKLEDSAMYFCASTAPGQWSPLHFGNGTRLTVT.

V is TRBV12-5 and J is TRBJ1-4; 7 positions agree with TRBD1. CDR1 LGHNT and CDR2 FRNRAP come from the germline V gene. This CDR3 is 14 amino acids long. V was pared by 5 bases and J by 3 bases, with 3 bases of the junction left unmatched. CDR3 region: CASGTGQSNEKLFF. As DNA, the CDR3 is TGTGCTAGTGGTACGGGACAGTCTAATGAAAAACTGTTTTTT.

The chain links TRBV6-5 to TRBJ1-6; 9 nucleotides align to TRBD1. V was clipped by 6 bases and J by 10 bases; unmatched bases: 10. CDR3 length: 15 residues. Per the germline V gene, CDR1 is MNHEY and CDR2 is SVGAGI. The CDR3 DNA follows: TGTGCCAGCAGAGATCCGGGACAGGGAAAATCACCCCTCCACTTT. This sequence encodes CASRDPGQGKSPLHF.

CDR3 coding DNA: TGCAGCGTTGAGACAGGGTTAGGCACAGATACGCAGTATTTT. It translates to CSVETGLGTDTQYF. The chain employs TRBV29-1 and TRBJ2-3; 7 nucleotides agree with TRBD1. CDR1 is SQVTM and CDR2 is ANQGSEA in the germline V gene. V shed 3 bases and J 1 base; nucleotides not matched to a gene: 4. The CDR3 runs 14 residues.

The V call is TRBV5-1, the J call TRBJ2-1; tentative D call: TRBD1 (6 bases). Per the germline V gene, CDR1 is SGHRS and CDR2 is YFSETQ. This CDR3 spans 15 amino acids. V lost 0 bases and J lost 6, with 13 bases in between. CDR3 coding DNA: TGCGCCAGCAGCTTGGCCCTCCGGGACACCAATGAGCAGTTCTTC. Residues: CASSLALRDTNEQFF. Filled out from reference TRBV5-1 and TRBJ2-1, the complete variable domain reads KAGVTQTPRYLIKTRGQQVTLSCSPISGHRSVSWYQQTPGQGLQFLFEYFSETQRNKGNFPGRFSGRQFSNSRSEMNVSTLELGDSALYLCASSLALRDTNEQFFGPGTRLTVL.

The sample holds a few counts of this clone. The chain combines TRBV19 with TRBJ1-4, with 10 positions matching TRBD1. Germline V gives CDR1 LNHDA, CDR2 SQIVND (reference sequence). Germline trimming cut 1 base from V and 2 bases from J; bases unmatched to any gene: 7. This CDR3 is 18 amino acids long. The CDR3 bases are TGTGCCAGTAGTATAGGCCGGGGACAGGGGTCCACTAATGAAAAACTGTTTTTT. It specifies CASSIGRGQGSTNEKLFF.

The chain couples TRBV6-1 to TRBJ1-1; D gene ambiguous. CDR1 MNHNS and CDR2 SASEGT come from the germline V gene. V was clipped by 7 bases and J by 3 bases, with 12 bases between them. The CDR3 runs 13 residues. CDR3 residues: CASIRGVHTEAFF. In DNA form, the CDR3 reads TGTGCCAGCATCCGCGGGGTACACACTGAAGCTTTCTTT.

CDR3 DNA: TGCGCCAGCAGGGGTCCAGCGGGGGAGCAGTACTTC. As protein: CASRGPAGEQYF. The genes are TRBV5-1 and TRBJ2-7; TRBD2 aligns across 7 bases. The CDR3 totals 12 residues. J gave up 7 bases and V 5 bases, and 6 bases lay outside the gene matches. CDR1 and CDR2 from the germline V gene are SGHRS and YFSETQ.

The CDR3 DNA reads as TGTGCCAGTAACGACTGGAATAGCAATCAGCCCCAGCATTTT. Translated, it gives CASNDWNSNQPQHF. The chain uses TRBV19 and TRBJ1-5; no clear D. Trimming cost V 7 bases and J 0 bases, with 10 bases left between them. The CDR3 is 14 residues long. Looked up from germline, CDR1 is LNHDA and CDR2 is SQIVND (reference sequence).

This chain links TRBV11-1 with TRBJ2-5; 8 bases are shared with TRBD2. The CDR3 runs 12 residues. Germline V gene data show CDR1 as SGHAT and CDR2 as FQDESV (reference sequence). V lost 6 bases, J lost 3 bases, and 0 bases stayed unmatched. The CDR3 bases are TGTGCCAGCAGTAGCGGGGAAGAGACCCAGTACTTC. It translates to CASSSGEETQYF.

The chain links TRBV2 to TRBJ1-6, with 10 nucleotides matching TRBD1. V gave up 5 bases and J gave up 3 bases; unmatched junction bases: 16. The CDR3 contains 20 residues. Germline lookup yields CDR1 SNHLY and CDR2 FYNNEI. The CDR3 DNA is TGTGCCAGCAGTATTCCCTCGGGACAGGGGCCATGGGACTATAATTCACCCCTCCACTTT. This translates into CASSIPSGQGPWDYNSPLHF.

This clone was observed a handful of times. The chain is built from TRBV6-1 and TRBJ2-7; 8 bases map to TRBD1. CDR1 is MNHNS and CDR2 is SASEGT in the germline V gene. The V gene end was trimmed by 6 bases and the J gene end by 6 bases; junction bases not matched to a gene: 7. This CDR3 comprises 13 residues. CDR3 DNA: TGTGCCAGCAGGCCCGACAGGGGCGGCGAGCAGTACTTC. Translating gives CASRPDRGGEQYF.

As DNA, the CDR3 is TGTGCCAGCAGCACTCAAACGGATTCACCCCTCCACTTT. It encodes CASSTQTDSPLHF. The V gene is TRBV9, the J gene TRBJ1-6; D not resolved. The CDR3 extends over 13 amino acids. With 4 bases removed from V and 8 bases from J, the gap between germline ends came to 10 bases. Germline CDR1 reads SGDLS; CDR2 reads YYNGEE.

The chain recombines TRBV14 with TRBJ2-7; 7 bases align to TRBD1. This CDR3 spans 14 amino acids. J lost 4 bases, V lost 1 base, and 4 bases had no gene match. Germline V CDR1 and CDR2: SGHDN, FVKESK. CDR3 amino acids: CASSQGPQGYEQYF. The CDR3, as DNA: TGTGCCAGCAGCCAAGGGCCACAGGGGTACGAGCAGTACTTC. Full variable domain (rest looked up from reference TRBV14 and TRBJ2-7): EAGVTQFPSHSVIEKGQTVTLRCDPISGHDNLYWYRRVMGKEIKFLLHFVKESKQDESGMPNNRFLAERTGGTYSTLKVQPAELEDSGVYFCASSQGPQGYEQYFGPGTRLTVT.

V is TRBV5-1 and J is TRBJ1-1; D remains unclear. Germline V lookup: CDR1 SGHRS, CDR2 YFSETQ. V lost 2 bases and J 8 bases, leaving 10 bases between the germline ends. The CDR3 is 12 residues long. This chain's CDR3 is CASSLGREEAFF. The CDR3 DNA reads TGCGCCAGCAGCTTAGGACGGGAAGAAGCTTTCTTT.

The chain combines TRBV11-2 with TRBJ2-5; 7 nucleotides align to TRBD1. Germline lookup yields CDR1 SGHAT and CDR2 FQNNGV. There are 16 residues in the CDR3. The trim removed 5 bases at V and 0 bases at J, leaving 9 bases unmatched. The CDR3 bases are TGTGCCAGCAGCCTATGGGGGCAGGGGGACCAAGAGACCCAGTACTTC. It codes for CASSLWGQGDQETQYF. The full variable domain, completed using reference TRBV11-2 and TRBJ2-5, is EAGVAQSPRYKIIEKRQSVAFWCNPISGHATLYWYQQILGQGPKLLIQFQNNGVVDDSQLPKDRFSAERLKGVDSTLKIQPAKLEDSAVYLCASSLWGQGDQETQYFGPGTRLLVL.

The chain joins TRBV4-1 to TRBJ1-2, with 10 bases matching TRBD1. Germline lookup yields CDR1 MGHRA and CDR2 YSYEKL. J lost 11 bases, V lost 1 base, and 10 bases had no gene match. The CDR3 length is 15 residues. CDR3 in DNA: TGCGCCAGCAGCCAAGCAGGGACAGGGGCTGGTAGGTACACCTTC. Amino acids: CASSQAGTGAGRYTF.

This chain uses TRBV2 with TRBJ2-7; 8 bases match TRBD2. V lost 8 bases, J lost 1 base, and 10 bases stayed unmatched. The CDR3 is made up of 15 amino acids. The germline CDR1 and CDR2 sequences are SNHLY and FYNNEI. CDR3 loop: CASGSGTRNSYEQYF. As DNA, the CDR3 is TGTGCCAGCGGTTCCGGGACTAGAAATTCCTACGAGCAGTACTTC.

This clone was recorded once. The chain carries TRBV28 and TRBJ2-7; the D gene is possibly TRBD2 (6 bases). The CDR3 is 15 residues long. Germline-derived CDR1 and CDR2 are MDHEN and SYDVKM. Trimming stripped 2 bases from V and 3 bases from J, with 14 bases between. Here the CDR3 reads CASSLVGGLGYEQYF. The CDR3 DNA reads TGTGCCAGCAGTTTAGTCGGGGGACTGGGCTACGAGCAGTACTTC. Full variable domain (outside the CDR3, taken from reference TRBV28 and TRBJ2-7): DVKVTQSSRYLVKRTGEKVFLECVQDMDHENMFWYRQDPGLGLRLIYFSYDVKMKEKGDIPEGYSVSREKKERFSLILESASTNQTSMYLCASSLVGGLGYEQYFGPGTRLTVT.

V is TRBV4-1 and J is TRBJ1-4; TRBD1 matches at 7 bases. CDR3 length: 15 residues. Germline V gene sequence: CDR1 MGHRA, CDR2 YSYEKL. Trimming removed 4 bases from V and 7 bases from J; junction bases left unmatched: 9. The CDR3 DNA is TGCGCCAGCAGCCGACTCGCAGGGGGTGTTGAAAAACTGTTTTTT. Residues: CASSRLAGGVEKLFF.

V gene TRBV6-6 combines with J gene TRBJ1-2; D is possibly TRBD1 (6 bases). The CDR3 sequence is 13 residues long. V dropped 7 bases and J dropped 6 bases, with 15 bases sitting between them. Looked up from germline, CDR1 is MNHNY and CDR2 is SVGAGI (reference sequence). The CDR3 region is CASTNNRADGYTF. CDR3 bases: TGTGCCAGCACCAACAACAGGGCGGATGGCTACACCTTC.

This rearrangement joins TRBV5-1 to TRBJ2-7, with 7 bases aligning to TRBD2. The CDR3 loop spans 13 amino acids. Germline CDR1 is SGHRS and CDR2 is YFSETQ. The junction had 3 bases not matched to a gene; V was cut back by 3 bases and J by 3 bases. CDR3 in amino acids: CASSSSGGYEQYF. In nucleotides, the CDR3 is TGCGCCAGCAGCTCCTCGGGAGGCTACGAGCAGTACTTC.

This chain uses TRBV30 with TRBJ2-3; D is possibly TRBD2 (5 bases). The CDR3 length is 14 residues. Per germline, CDR1 GTSNPN and CDR2 SVGIG (reference sequence). With 4 bases removed from V and 2 bases from J, the gap between germline ends came to 13 bases. The CDR3 is CAWNTGVDTDTQYF. The DNA for the CDR3 is TGTGCCTGGAATACCGGGGTGGACACAGATACGCAGTATTTT. The variable domain in full, completed from reference TRBV30 and TRBJ2-3, reads SQTIHQWPATLVQPVGSPLSLECTVEGTSNPNLYWYRQAAGRGLQLLFYSVGIGQISSEVPQNLSASRPQDRQFILSSKKLLLSDSGFYLCAWNTGVDTDTQYFGPGTRLTVL.

The gene calls are TRBV11-2 and TRBJ2-7, with 10 nucleotides matching TRBD1. Trimming cost V 0 bases and J 5 bases; bases outside gene matches: 4. CDR3 length: 15 amino acids. Germline-derived CDR1 and CDR2 are SGHAT and FQNNGV. The CDR3 nucleotides are TGTGCCAGCAGCTTAGATGGGGGGACAGGGGACGAGCAGTACTTC. Its translation: CASSLDGGTGDEQYF.

This clone was counted a few times. The chain couples TRBV11-2 to TRBJ2-7; TRBD2 is a possible D gene (7 bases). Germline V lookup: CDR1 SGHAT, CDR2 FQNNGV. Trimming took off 5 bases at V and 4 bases at J, with 12 bases between the two ends. This CDR3 region has 13 residues. In DNA, the CDR3 is TGTGCCAGCAGCCCTGAGGGGGGGTACGAGCAGTACTTC. Its translation is CASSPEGGYEQYF.

This clone was seen once. V gene TRBV6-1 combines with J gene TRBJ2-7, with 9 bases identical to TRBD1. Unmatched junction bases numbered 5, after V lost 8 bases and J lost 3 bases. Looked up from germline, CDR1 is MNHNS and CDR2 is SASEGT. This CDR3 region has 13 residues. CDR3 sequence reads: CASAAGQGYEQYF. In nucleotides, the CDR3 is TGTGCCAGCGCCGCGGGACAGGGCTACGAGCAGTACTTC.

This clone was observed once. V usage is TRBV7-3 and J usage is TRBJ2-2; weak D call: TRBD1 (6 bases). CDR1 and CDR2 (germline): SGHTA, FQGTGA. Trimming took 7 bases from V and 7 from J, leaving 13 bases between them. The CDR3 runs to 13 residues. The CDR3 sequence: CASTEQGFGELFF. The CDR3 DNA follows: TGTGCCAGCACCGAACAGGGTTTCGGGGAGCTGTTTTTT.

The CDR3 DNA sequence: TGTGCCAGCATCGGGACAGGGGGAACGGGGCGCTCTGAAGCTTTCTTT. Translating it yields CASIGTGGTGRSEAFF. The genes are TRBV28 and TRBJ1-1, with 11 bases fitting TRBD1. The V segment lost 7 bases and the J segment 6 bases; nucleotides outside the gene matches: 13. Germline V CDR1 and CDR2: MDHEN, SYDVKM. The CDR3 spans 16 residues.

This sequence joins TRBV7-9 and TRBJ2-3; 12 nucleotides align to TRBD1. The CDR3 runs 17 residues. The V and J ends lost 5 bases and 1 base, in that order; junction bases with no gene match: 7. The V gene's germline CDR1 is SEHNR and CDR2 FQNEAQ (reference sequence). The CDR3 DNA reads as TGTGCCAGCAGCGCAGACCGGGACAGGGGGCGCACAGATACGCAGTATTTT. It is translated as CASSADRDRGRTDTQYF.